This T cell receptor beta chain came from a study of T cells after yellow fever vaccination. Template switching with 5'RACE generated the TCR cDNA and added a universal primer site and UMIs. One entry per CDR3 protein results from TCRdb running MiXCR on the 5' RACE reads. Of hundreds of thousands of distinct CDR3 sequences listed, less than 4.5% are singletons. Study observations and caveats: One caveat is that FACS-sorted repertoires could contain abundant clonotypes contaminating from the bulk population.

CDR3 length: 14 residues. Trimming took 5 bases from V and 1 from J, leaving 12 bases between them. The V gene's germline CDR1 is MNHEY and CDR2 SVGAGI. This clonotype has at least ten counts. The antigen is unknown. The chain links TRBV6-5 to TRBJ2-7; a weak D match, TRBD2 (6 bases). The sample in question was PBMCs, obtained on the day of the yellow fever booster vaccination. The receptor was isolated from a man aged 18 to 29 who received the YFV17D yellow fever vaccine. The CDR3 DNA is TGTGCCAGCAGTCGCGGGGCCCGTTCCTACGAGCAGTACTTC. The encoded protein is CASSRGARSYEQYF.